The present entry profiles one T cell receptor (beta chain) with its context. The antigen is undetermined. Individual cDNA molecules each received unique molecular identifiers attached to them. TCRdb processed the 5' RACE reads anew with MiXCR; each CDR3 protein has one entry. Among about 80,000 distinct CDR3 sequences listed, less than 15% were seen once. This sample was included in a study of early T cells in non-severe SARS-CoV-2 infection. Overall study context: RNA in bulk from unsorted whole blood was sequenced, and chains were unpaired. Study-wide results and caveats: Clonotype matching in VDJdb favored anti-spike CD8 responses and did not capture private and CD4 specificities.

The CDR3 runs 14 residues. Germline V gene data show CDR1 as MNHEY and CDR2 as SVGAGI. The V gene lost 0 bases and the J gene lost 7 bases, with 10 bases spanning the gap. The source is an adult who was a healthcare worker with PCR-confirmed SARS-CoV-2 infection or an uninfected control (not recorded which). The donor label of this sample is uncertain. J is TRBJ2-1 and V is TRBV6-5; no reliable D call. This sample comprised whole blood, obtained at baseline. The CDR3 region is CASSYSPGRNEQFF. CDR3 coding DNA: TGTGCCAGCAGTTACTCTCCAGGACGGAATGAGCAGTTCTTC.